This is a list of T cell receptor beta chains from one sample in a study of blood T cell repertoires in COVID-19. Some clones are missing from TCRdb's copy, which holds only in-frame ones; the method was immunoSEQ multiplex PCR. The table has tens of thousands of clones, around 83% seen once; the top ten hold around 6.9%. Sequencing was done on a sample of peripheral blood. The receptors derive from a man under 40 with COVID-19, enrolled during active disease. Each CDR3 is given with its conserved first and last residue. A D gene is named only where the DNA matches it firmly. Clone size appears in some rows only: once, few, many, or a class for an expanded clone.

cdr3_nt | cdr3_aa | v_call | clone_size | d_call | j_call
TGTGCCAGCAGATCACTAGCGGGAGGGCCAATTTACGAGCAGTACTTC | CASRSLAGGPIYEQYF | TRBV28 | NA | TRBD2 | TRBJ2-7
TGTGCCAGCAGTGAACTTGGGAGACTCTATTCATCCGGCTACACCTTC | CASSELGRLYSSGYTF | TRBV6-1 | once | NA | TRBJ1-2
TGTGCCAGCAGCTTTAACAGCAACACCGGGGAGCTGTTTTTT | CASSFNSNTGELFF | TRBV7-8 | NA | NA | TRBJ2-2
TGCGCCAGCACATGGACAGGGAACACTGAAGCTTTCTTT | CASTWTGNTEAFF | TRBV5-1 | NA | TRBD1 | TRBJ1-1
TGTGCCAGCACCACCGGGACACGATCCTACGAGCAGTACTTC | CASTTGTRSYEQYF | TRBV6-6 | NA | NA | TRBJ2-7
TGTGCCAGCAGTTTCCCGGGCGGGGTGGAAGCTTTCTTT | CASSFPGGVEAFF | TRBV27 | NA | NA | TRBJ1-1
TGTGCCAGCAGCCCGGGTTCTGGTAGGCATGAGCAGTTCTTC | CASSPGSGRHEQFF | TRBV27 | NA | NA | TRBJ2-1
TGTGCCAGCAGCTTGAAAGGGAGGGGGTATGGCTACACCTTC | CASSLKGRGYGYTF | TRBV5-6 | NA | NA | TRBJ1-2
TGTGCCAGTAGGACTACCACCCGACTATGGTACAATGAGCAGTTCTTC | CASRTTTRLWYNEQFF | TRBV19 | many | NA | TRBJ2-1
TGTGCCAGCAGTCCCTCAGGGTGGAACACTGAAGCTTTCTTT | CASSPSGWNTEAFF | TRBV28 | NA | NA | TRBJ1-1
TGTGCCAGCAGCTTAATTCAGGGGGGCTACACCTTC | CASSLIQGGYTF | TRBV7-9 | NA | NA | TRBJ1-2
TGTGCCAGCAGCAAAGCGCGGGAGGGGCGGGAGACCCAGTACTTC | CASSKAREGRETQYF | TRBV21-1 | NA | NA | TRBJ2-5
TGTGCCAGCAGCCCCGGGAGTGGGTGGTATGGCTACACCTTC | CASSPGSGWYGYTF | TRBV5-5 | many | NA | TRBJ1-2
TGTGCCAGCAGCACCCGTCCCGGGACAGGGAGCTCCTACGAGCAGTACTTC | CASSTRPGTGSSYEQYF | TRBV21-1 | NA | NA | TRBJ2-7
TGTGCCAGCAGCTTAGAAGCGGGAGGAGATGAGCAGTTCTTC | CASSLEAGGDEQFF | TRBV7-2 | NA | TRBD2 | TRBJ2-1
TGTGCCAGCAGTTTATCAGAGACTCGGGACAGGACAGATTCACCCCTCCACTTT | CASSLSETRDRTDSPLHF | TRBV27 | NA | TRBD1 | TRBJ1-6
TGTGCCAGCATCCAAGGCGCGGGAGCCCCCCTGGAGCAGTACTTC | CASIQGAGAPLEQYF | TRBV7-8 | NA | TRBD2 | TRBJ2-7
TGTGCCAGTAGTCAGACCAGGGTGGCCAATGAGCAGTTCTTC | CASSQTRVANEQFF | TRBV19 | NA | NA | TRBJ2-1
TGCGCCAGCAGCCAAGAGTCGGGGTCTGGGGCCAACGTCCTGACTTTC | CASSQESGSGANVLTF | TRBV4-3 | NA | NA | TRBJ2-6
TGTGCCAGCAGTTTAACAGGGGGACAGGGCAGGCCCGGGGAGCTGTTTTTT | CASSLTGGQGRPGELFF | TRBV27 | NA | TRBD1 | TRBJ2-2
TGTGCCAGCAGCCCTACAGGGCAAGGCGGCACTGAAGCTTTCTTT | CASSPTGQGGTEAFF | TRBV9 | NA | NA | TRBJ1-1
TGTGCCAGCAGTTTCGGTGGGCTAGCGGTACCCTACGAGCAGTACTTC | CASSFGGLAVPYEQYF | TRBV28 | NA | TRBD2 | TRBJ2-7
TGTGCCAGCAGCCCTAGTAGGCAGACTGAAGCTTTCTTT | CASSPSRQTEAFF | TRBV7-9 | NA | NA | TRBJ1-1
TGTGCCAGCAGCCCCGGGACTAGCGGCCATTTCACAGATACGCAGTATTTT | CASSPGTSGHFTDTQYF | TRBV7-2 | few | TRBD2 | TRBJ2-3
TGTGCCAGCTCACCCGGAGCCGCGGGGGCGCTGGGCTATGGCTACACCTTC | CASSPGAAGALGYGYTF | TRBV18 | NA | NA | TRBJ1-2
TGTGCCAGCTCTACGGACAGGGGGTTTGGTGAAGCTTTCTTT | CASSTDRGFGEAFF | TRBV18 | few | TRBD1 | TRBJ1-1
TGTGCCAGCAGTTTGGAGGGCATTTACGAGCAGTACTTC | CASSLEGIYEQYF | TRBV28 | once | NA | TRBJ2-7
TGTGCCAGCAGCCAAGGAAGACAGATTTTTAGCAATCAGCCCCAGCATTTT | CASSQGRQIFSNQPQHF | TRBV3-1/TRBV3-2 | NA | NA | TRBJ1-5
TGTGCCAGCAGTGAGATAGCGGGCCAGAGCTCCTACAATGAGCAGTTCTTC | CASSEIAGQSSYNEQFF | TRBV6-1 | NA | TRBD2 | TRBJ2-1
TGTGCCATCAGCGACAGAAACTATGGCTACACCTTC | CAISDRNYGYTF | TRBV10-3 | NA | NA | TRBJ1-2
TGTGCCAGCAGTTACGCACAGGGGAACACTGAAGCTTTCTTT | CASSYAQGNTEAFF | TRBV6-5 | NA | NA | TRBJ1-1
TGTGCCATGACTGACAGGGCGAACACTGAAGCTTTCTTT | CAMTDRANTEAFF | TRBV10-3 | NA | TRBD1 | TRBJ1-1
TGTGCCAGCAGCCCATACGACAGGTACGAGCAGTACTTC | CASSPYDRYEQYF | TRBV5-5 | NA | NA | TRBJ2-7
TGTGCCAGCAGTTACGTAACCGGGACTAGCGCAGCCTACGAGCAGTACTTC | CASSYVTGTSAAYEQYF | TRBV6-2/TRBV6-3 | NA | TRBD2 | TRBJ2-7
TGTGCCAGCAGTTTAGCGACAGCTAACTATGGCTACACCTTC | CASSLATANYGYTF | TRBV28 | NA | NA | TRBJ1-2
TGTGCCGTCCTTGACACCAACACAGATACGCAGTATTTT | CAVLDTNTDTQYF | TRBV6-5 | NA | NA | TRBJ2-3
TGCAGCGTTGTAGCGGGAGGGTACCAAGAGACCCAGTACTTC | CSVVAGGYQETQYF | TRBV29-1 | NA | TRBD2 | TRBJ2-5
TGTGCCACCAGTGATTTGCCAGCGGGAAAGGGTGAGACCCAGTACTTC | CATSDLPAGKGETQYF | TRBV24-1 | NA | TRBD2 | TRBJ2-5
TGTGCCAGCAGTCCCCGGGGGACTGCCTTCACAGATACGCAGTATTTT | CASSPRGTAFTDTQYF | TRBV27 | NA | NA | TRBJ2-3
TGTGCCAGCAGTTTACTGGGGTCTTTTGGGGAGGGGCTGAACACTGAAGCTTTCTTT | CASSLLGSFGEGLNTEAFF | TRBV6-2/TRBV6-3 | NA | NA | TRBJ1-1
TGCGCCAGCAGCCCCGGACTAGCCGCCTACGAGCAGTACTTC | CASSPGLAAYEQYF | TRBV5-1 | NA | TRBD2 | TRBJ2-7
TGCGCCAGCAGTAATTTCGGACTAGCGGGAGTTCCCGGGGAGCTGTTTTTT | CASSNFGLAGVPGELFF | TRBV27 | NA | TRBD2 | TRBJ2-2
TGTGCCAGCAGCCGAGATCACAATCAGCCCCAGCATTTT | CASSRDHNQPQHF | TRBV28 | NA | NA | TRBJ1-5
TGTGCCACCCGAGGACTAGTCCTAAAAAACATTCAGTACTTC | CATRGLVLKNIQYF | TRBV6-6 | NA | TRBD2 | TRBJ2-4
TGTGCCAGCAGCCTCCCGGGGACAGGGATTTACGAGCAGTACTTC | CASSLPGTGIYEQYF | TRBV14 | NA | TRBD1 | TRBJ2-7
TGTGCCAGCAGCCTCAACCTAGCGGCCTTCGGGGAGACCCAGTACTTC | CASSLNLAAFGETQYF | TRBV7-8 | NA | TRBD2 | TRBJ2-5
TGTGCCAGCAGTTTCTGGACAGGGGGGGGAGATACGCAGTATTTT | CASSFWTGGGDTQYF | TRBV6-2/TRBV6-3 | NA | TRBD1 | TRBJ2-3
TGTGCCTGGAGTGTCCTCAGGAACACTGAAGCTTTCTTT | CAWSVLRNTEAFF | TRBV30 | once | NA | TRBJ1-1
TGTGCCAGCAGGCGGGAGTATGAGCAGTTCTTC | CASRREYEQFF | TRBV2 | few | TRBD2 | TRBJ2-1
TGTGCCAGCAGTTCGGTTACTCAGCCCCAGCATTTT | CASSSVTQPQHF | TRBV6-5 | NA | NA | TRBJ1-5